This T cell receptor (beta chain) was identified during a study of beta chain features in type 1 diabetes. Every isolated RNA sample was fully reverse transcribed, so sequencing captured expressed TCRB transcripts. Method: immunoSEQ multiplex PCR; TCRdb's copy keeps in-frame clones and lacks some. The table records about 370,000 clones, 8.5% to 10% of them present only once. About this clone: Its antigen is currently unknown.

Findings of the study overall: For patients, the naive, central memory and Treg TCRB repertoires appeared more alike than for healthy donors. Moderate but significant shortening of TCRB CDR3s was recorded in all four CD4+ subsets from Type 1 diabetes patients.

The receptor comes from a man aged 30 to 39 with type 1 diabetes. Material: central memory CD4+ T cells from blood.

The CDR3 DNA reads as TGTGCCAGCAGTGAGGTTTTCTACGAGCAGTACTTC. It encodes CASSEVFYEQYF. The rearrangement joins TRBV6-1 to TRBJ2-7; D is unclear. In germline, CDR1 is MNHNS, CDR2 SASEGT. The CDR3 covers 12 residues. V was shortened by 3 bases and J by 3 bases, with 6 bases between the two germline ends.